This entry lists 23 T cell receptor beta chains sequenced from one sample in a study of T cells in Graves' hyperthyroidism and ophthalmopathy. TCR beta CDR3 sequences were amplified from RNA transcripts. RT-PCR in the first round (using the HTBI primer set) targeted the TCR CDR3. TCRdb re-analysed the multiplex PCR reads in MiXCR, keeping a single row per CDR3 protein. The table lists roughly 250,000 distinct CDR3 sequences, 16% of them singletons. Input material: blood. The receptors originated from a woman aged 18 to 35 with Graves' ophthalmopathy.

This clonotype occurred many times. The chain is built from TRBV7-9 and TRBJ2-7; D is uncertain. The CDR3 runs 15 residues. Germline V gives CDR1 SEHNR, CDR2 FQNEAQ (reference sequence). With 4 bases removed from V and 0 bases from J, the gap between germline ends came to 13 bases. The CDR3 DNA sequence: TGTGCCAGCAGCTCCTCCTTGGGTCGCTCCTACGAGCAGTACTTC. The encoded protein is CASSSSLGRSYEQYF.

This clonotype appeared a single time. The chain employs TRBV28 and TRBJ2-7, with D perhaps TRBD1 or TRBD2 (5 bases each). V was trimmed by 7 bases and J by 5 bases, leaving 12 bases between them. Germline CDR1 and CDR2: MDHEN and SYDVKM. This CDR3 contains 12 residues. The CDR3 DNA follows: TGTGCCAGCACCCCCCGGGGCAACGAGCAGTACTTC. Its translation: CASTPRGNEQYF. The whole variable domain, remainder taken from reference TRBV28 and TRBJ2-7, is DVKVTQSSRYLVKRTGEKVFLECVQDMDHENMFWYRQDPGLGLRLIYFSYDVKMKEKGDIPEGYSVSREKKERFSLILESASTNQTSMYLCASTPRGNEQYFGPGTRLTVT.

This clonotype came up many times. The chain uses TRBV28 and TRBJ1-6; D ambiguous. Germline V lookup: CDR1 MDHEN, CDR2 SYDVKM. The length of the CDR3 is 16 residues. The ends were cut back, 5 bases at V and 2 bases at J, with 13 bases in the middle. CDR3 nucleotides: TGTGCCAGCAGTCACAACACGGGAACCTATAATTCACCCCTCCACTTT. Encoded protein: CASSHNTGTYNSPLHF. The complete variable domain, with remaining parts taken from reference TRBV28 and TRBJ1-6, reads DVKVTQSSRYLVKRTGEKVFLECVQDMDHENMFWYRQDPGLGLRLIYFSYDVKMKEKGDIPEGYSVSREKKERFSLILESASTNQTSMYLCASSHNTGTYNSPLHFGNGTRLTVT.

This clonotype has more than one count but fewer than ten. The gene calls are TRBV19 and TRBJ1-1; D remains ambiguous. CDR1 and CDR2 from the germline V gene are LNHDA and SQIVND (reference sequence). V dropped 1 base and J dropped 0 bases, with 12 bases sitting between them. The CDR3 spans 16 residues. The CDR3 DNA sequence: TGTGCCAGTAGTATAGGTTTTCGTGACCTGAACACTGAAGCTTTCTTT. Amino acid sequence: CASSIGFRDLNTEAFF.

This chain uses TRBV19 with TRBJ1-4; possible D gene TRBD1, 5 bases. V was clipped by 11 bases and J by 7 bases, with 20 bases between them. The V gene's germline CDR1 is LNHDA and CDR2 SQIVND (reference sequence). This CDR3 is 14 amino acids long. CDR3 DNA: TGTGCCTGCGGGACTGGGGTCTCAGGTGAAAAACTGTTTTTT. Encoded protein: CACGTGVSGEKLFF.

V is TRBV11-2 and J is TRBJ2-1; TRBD2 matches at 15 bases. This CDR3 is 17 amino acids long. Germline-derived CDR1 and CDR2 are SGHAT and FQNNGV. After removal of 3 bases from V and 7 bases from J, the junction contained 7 bases not matched to a gene. CDR3 amino acids: CASSFTGTSGRQNEQFF. Written as DNA, the CDR3 is TGTGCCAGCAGCTTCACCGGGACTAGCGGGAGGCAGAATGAGCAGTTCTTC. The full variable domain, in which reference TRBV11-2 and TRBJ2-1 provide the parts outside the CDR3, is EAGVAQSPRYKIIEKRQSVAFWCNPISGHATLYWYQQILGQGPKLLIQFQNNGVVDDSQLPKDRFSAERLKGVDSTLKIQPAKLEDSAVYLCASSFTGTSGRQNEQFFGPGTRLTVL.

This clonotype occurred many times. The chain uses TRBV7-9 and TRBJ2-5; D call uncertain. V lost 3 bases, J lost 5 bases, and 7 bases lay in between. Germline lookup yields CDR1 SEHNR and CDR2 FQNEAQ (reference sequence). There are 12 residues in the CDR3. This CDR3 is CASSFLWETQYF. CDR3 nucleotides: TGTGCCAGCAGCTTCCTATGGGAGACCCAGTACTTC.

This clonotype was seen at least ten times. The V call is TRBV2, the J call TRBJ2-1; D remains ambiguous. In germline, CDR1 is SNHLY, CDR2 FYNNEI. Trimming stripped 7 bases from V and 9 bases from J, with 13 bases between. The CDR3 has 12 amino acids. CDR3 nucleotide sequence: TGTGCCAGCACTCGAATCGGGTTTGAGCAGTTCTTC. Residues: CASTRIGFEQFF.

The chain combines TRBV18 with TRBJ2-1; TRBD2 matches at 13 bases. V shed 6 bases and J 6 bases; nucleotides not matched to a gene: 11. The V gene's germline CDR1 is KGHSH and CDR2 LQKENI. The CDR3 length is 17 residues. The CDR3, as DNA: TGTGCCAGCTCCGAGGGACTAGCGGGATCGTCGGGCAATGAGCAGTTCTTC. Encoded protein: CASSEGLAGSSGNEQFF.

There are many counts of this clonotype. The chain couples TRBV7-8 to TRBJ1-2; TRBD1 agrees at 7 bases. Germline V lookup: CDR1 SGHVS, CDR2 FQNEAQ. This CDR3 comprises 14 residues. After removal of 3 bases from V and 8 bases from J, the junction contained 9 bases not matched to a gene. The CDR3, as DNA: TGTGCCAGCAGCTTTCTGACAGGGTCGGAAGGCTACACCTTC. Its translation: CASSFLTGSEGYTF.

This clonotype was seen ten or more times. This sequence joins TRBV28 and TRBJ1-4; no firm D call. The CDR3 consists of 17 residues. The germline V gene encodes CDR1 MDHEN and CDR2 SYDVKM. Trimming took off 5 bases at V and 5 bases at J, with 21 bases between the two ends. The CDR3 DNA is TGTGCCAGCAGTCGGCGGGAGCCGTCCGGTCTGAATGAAAAACTGTTTTTT. This sequence encodes CASSRREPSGLNEKLFF.

This clonotype was observed many times. This chain joins TRBV3-1 and TRBJ2-7; 7 nucleotides agree with TRBD2. Per germline, CDR1 LGHDT and CDR2 YNNKEL (reference sequence). V was clipped by 4 bases and J by 0 bases; unmatched bases: 6. The CDR3 is made up of 15 amino acids. CDR3 coding DNA: TGTGCCAGCAGCCTCTTAGCGGGCCTCTCCTACGAGCAGTACTTC. Its translation: CASSLLAGLSYEQYF.

This clonotype was observed many times. V and J are TRBV11-2 and TRBJ2-7; D is possibly TRBD2 (6 bases). The CDR3 is made up of 14 amino acids. In germline, CDR1 is SGHAT, CDR2 FQNNGV. The V and J ends lost 0 bases and 4 bases respectively, with 10 bases between them. As DNA, the CDR3 is TGTGCCAGCAGCTTAGATCTGGGGAGGTACGAGCAGTACTTC. It translates to CASSLDLGRYEQYF. The variable domain in full, with the rest retrieved from reference TRBV11-2 and TRBJ2-7, is EAGVAQSPRYKIIEKRQSVAFWCNPISGHATLYWYQQILGQGPKLLIQFQNNGVVDDSQLPKDRFSAERLKGVDSTLKIQPAKLEDSAVYLCASSLDLGRYEQYFGPGTRLTVT.

This clonotype was observed many times. V gene TRBV10-1 combines with J gene TRBJ2-1, with TRBD2 as a possible D gene (7 bases). Per germline, CDR1 WNHNN and CDR2 SYGVQD (reference sequence). This CDR3 comprises 13 residues. V gave up 1 base and J gave up 10 bases, with 11 bases separating them. The CDR3 here is CASSEFSGGEQFF. DNA of the CDR3: TGCGCCAGCAGTGAGTTTTCGGGGGGCGAGCAGTTCTTC.

A word on this clonotype: It may be a read error: a sequence one base away is much more abundant. The J gene is TRBJ2-5, the V gene TRBV12-3 or TRBV12-4, with 7 nucleotides matching TRBD2. There are 16 residues in the CDR3. With V trimmed by 7 bases and J by 3 bases, 14 bases remained unmatched. CDR3 bases: TGTGCCAGCACCCCCCCAGGCGCGGGGGTTGAAGAGACCCAGTACTTC. Translation gives CASTPPGAGVEETQYF.

This clonotype has at least ten counts. This chain uses TRBV14 with TRBJ1-1; no reliable D call. The V and J ends lost 5 bases and 0 bases respectively, with 13 bases between them. Germline CDR1 reads SGHDN; CDR2 reads FVKESK. This CDR3 has 15 residues. The CDR3 spells CASSAREAMNTEAFF. CDR3 bases: TGTGCCAGCAGCGCCAGAGAGGCAATGAACACTGAAGCTTTCTTT.

This clonotype has at least ten counts. The CDR3 DNA is TGTGCCAGCAGCTTAGAAGCGGGAACCAACAATGAGCAGTTCTTC. Encoded protein: CASSLEAGTNNEQFF. The V call is TRBV7-9, the J call TRBJ2-1, with 7 bases matching TRBD2. This CDR3 has 15 residues. Germline lookup yields CDR1 SEHNR and CDR2 FQNEAQ (reference sequence). V dropped 1 base and J dropped 5; count of bases not matched to a gene: 5.

This clonotype was recorded at least ten times. V gene TRBV28 combines with J gene TRBJ2-1; D is possibly TRBD1 (6 bases). V lost 7 bases to trimming and J lost 4 bases, with 11 bases between them. This CDR3 is built from 13 residues. CDR1 is MDHEN and CDR2 is SYDVKM in the germline V gene. The CDR3 bases are TGTGCCAGCACCGGGACACTTTACAATGAGCAGTTCTTC. Translating gives CASTGTLYNEQFF.

The table lists this clonotype with many counts. This chain connects TRBV11-2 to TRBJ1-6, with D maybe TRBD1 (5 bases). Germline CDR1 SGHAT, CDR2 FQNNGV. V dropped 4 bases and J dropped 3 bases, with 19 bases sitting between them. This CDR3 comprises 18 residues. The CDR3, as DNA: TGTGCCAGCAGCTCGGGTATGTCCCGGGGCAACTATAATTCACCCCTCCACTTT. The encoded protein is CASSSGMSRGNYNSPLHF.

This clonotype was picked up many times. The chain uses TRBV24-1 and TRBJ2-3, with TRBD2 matching 8 bases. CDR3 size: 17 residues. J lost 7 bases, V lost 3 bases, and 14 bases had no gene match. Germline lookup yields CDR1 KGHDR and CDR2 SFDVKD. The DNA for the CDR3 is TGTGCCACCAGTGATACAAAAAGCGGGAGTATAGGGAATACGCAGTATTTT. This sequence encodes CATSDTKSGSIGNTQYF.

At least ten counts were recorded for this clonotype. This rearrangement joins TRBV11-2 to TRBJ2-2; TRBD2 agrees at 10 bases. The CDR3 extends over 18 amino acids. V shed 1 base and J 4 bases; nucleotides not matched to a gene: 9. The germline CDR1 and CDR2 sequences are SGHAT and FQNNGV. In DNA, the CDR3 is TGTGCCAGCAGCTTAGCGCTAGCGGGAGTGCCCACCACCGGGGAGCTGTTTTTT. Residues: CASSLALAGVPTTGELFF.

V gene TRBV25-1 combines with J gene TRBJ1-3, with TRBD1 matching 11 bases. With V trimmed by 4 bases and J by 9 bases, 8 bases remained unmatched. CDR1 is MGHDK, CDR2 SYGVNS, per germline. The CDR3 extends over 15 amino acids. CDR3 DNA sequence: TGTGCCAGCAGTGCTTCCGGGACAGGGGGACTCACCATATATTTT. Its translation is CASSASGTGGLTIYF.

This clonotype was detected many times. The genes are TRBV7-9 and TRBJ2-7; 10 bases align to TRBD2. The CDR3 is 14 amino acids. V was pared by 4 bases and J by 3 bases, with 3 bases of the junction left unmatched. Germline CDR1 and CDR2: SEHNR and FQNEAQ (reference sequence). CDR3 residues: CASSSLAGHYEQYF. DNA for the CDR3: TGTGCCAGCAGCTCACTAGCGGGACACTACGAGCAGTACTTC.